The T cell receptor (beta chain) under discussion was sequenced for a study of blood T cell repertoires in COVID-19. Study at large: Specimens from acute and convalescent COVID-19 originated in the United States, Italy and Spain.

The CDR3 is made up of 17 amino acids. The V and J ends lost 6 bases and 5 bases, in that order; junction bases with no gene match: 9. CDR1 and CDR2 from the germline V gene are ENHRY and SYGVKD. As originally analysed: Amplifying reference gene primers gave estimates of nucleated cell counts. Generated by immunoSEQ multiplex PCR, the TCRdb table keeps only in-frame clones and is missing some. The V and J calls and the clone size are those of that table, but D and trimming were determined from the DNA. The repertoire holds fewer than 150,000 clones, with 60% to 85% as singletons. This rearrangement joins TRBV10-3 to TRBJ2-3, with 15 positions matching TRBD2. The sequenced sample was peripheral blood. This TCR came from a human donor with acute or convalescent COVID-19. The donor label of this sample is uncertain. CDR3 bases: TGTGCCATCAGCCACGGGACTAGCGGGGGGAAGGGAGATACGCAGTATTTT. Its protein is CAISHGTSGGKGDTQYF.